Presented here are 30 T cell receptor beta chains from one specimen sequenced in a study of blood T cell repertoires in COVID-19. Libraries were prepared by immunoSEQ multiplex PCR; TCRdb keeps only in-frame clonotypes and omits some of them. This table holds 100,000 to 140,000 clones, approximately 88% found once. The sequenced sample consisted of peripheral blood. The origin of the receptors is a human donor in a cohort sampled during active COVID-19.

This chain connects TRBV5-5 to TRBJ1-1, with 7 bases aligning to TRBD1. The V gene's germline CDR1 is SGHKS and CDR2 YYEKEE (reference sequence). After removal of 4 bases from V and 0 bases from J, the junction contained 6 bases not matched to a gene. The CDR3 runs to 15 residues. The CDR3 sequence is CASSATGTMNTEAFF. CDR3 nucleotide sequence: TGTGCCAGCAGCGCGACAGGGACCATGAACACTGAAGCTTTCTTT.

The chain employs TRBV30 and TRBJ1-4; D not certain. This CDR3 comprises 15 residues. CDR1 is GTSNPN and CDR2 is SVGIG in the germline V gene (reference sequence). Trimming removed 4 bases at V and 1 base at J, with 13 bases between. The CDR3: CAWTQPSGTNEKLFF. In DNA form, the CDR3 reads TGTGCCTGGACCCAACCTAGCGGAACTAATGAAAAACTGTTTTTT.

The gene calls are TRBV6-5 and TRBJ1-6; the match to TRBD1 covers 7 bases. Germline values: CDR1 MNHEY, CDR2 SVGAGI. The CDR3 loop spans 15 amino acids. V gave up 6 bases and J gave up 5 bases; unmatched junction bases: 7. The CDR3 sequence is CASRTGAMDNSPLHF. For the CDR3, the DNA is TGTGCCAGCAGAACAGGGGCGATGGATAATTCACCCCTCCACTTT.

CDR3 sequence (DNA): TGTGCCACCAGTGCCGGCACAGATACGCAGTATTTT. It specifies CATSAGTDTQYF. V is TRBV24-1 and J is TRBJ2-3; D uncertain. Germline CDR1 and CDR2: KGHDR and SFDVKD. Trimming pared 5 bases from V and 1 base from J, leaving 3 bases between. CDR3 length: 12 residues.

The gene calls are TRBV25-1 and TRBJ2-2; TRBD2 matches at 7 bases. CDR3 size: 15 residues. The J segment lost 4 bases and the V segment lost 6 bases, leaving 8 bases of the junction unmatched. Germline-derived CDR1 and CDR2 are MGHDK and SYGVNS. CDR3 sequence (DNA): TGTGCCAGCAGCTCAGCGGGACCGTCCACCGGGGAGCTGTTTTTT. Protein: CASSSAGPSTGELFF.

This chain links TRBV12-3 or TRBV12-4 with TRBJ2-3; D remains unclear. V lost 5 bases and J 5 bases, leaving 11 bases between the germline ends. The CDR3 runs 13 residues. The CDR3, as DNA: TGTGCCAGCAGTGCGGATCGGGTAGATACGCAGTATTTT. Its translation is CASSADRVDTQYF.

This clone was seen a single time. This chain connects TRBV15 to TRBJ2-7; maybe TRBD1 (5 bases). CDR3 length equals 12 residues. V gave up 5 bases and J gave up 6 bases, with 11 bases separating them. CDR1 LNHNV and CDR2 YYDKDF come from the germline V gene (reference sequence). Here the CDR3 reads CATSPRVGEQYF. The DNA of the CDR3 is TGTGCCACCAGCCCCAGGGTGGGCGAGCAGTACTTC.

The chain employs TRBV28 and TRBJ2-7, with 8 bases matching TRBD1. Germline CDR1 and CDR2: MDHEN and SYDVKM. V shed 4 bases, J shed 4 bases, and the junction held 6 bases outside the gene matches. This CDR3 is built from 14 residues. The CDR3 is CASSSRTGPYEQYF. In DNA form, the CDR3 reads TGTGCCAGCAGTTCAAGGACAGGGCCGTACGAGCAGTACTTC.

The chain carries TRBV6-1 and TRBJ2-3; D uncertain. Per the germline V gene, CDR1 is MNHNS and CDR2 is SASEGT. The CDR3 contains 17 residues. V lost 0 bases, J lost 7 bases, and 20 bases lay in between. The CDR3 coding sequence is TGTGCCAGCAGTGAAGCGCTGGTCCCCGGGTTCTCATATACGCAGTATTTT. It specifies CASSEALVPGFSYTQYF.

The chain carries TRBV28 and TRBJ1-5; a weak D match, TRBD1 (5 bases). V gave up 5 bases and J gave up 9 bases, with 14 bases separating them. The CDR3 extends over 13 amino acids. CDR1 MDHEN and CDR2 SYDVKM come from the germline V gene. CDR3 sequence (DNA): TGTGCCAGCAGTCAGGGCTATTCAAGGCCCCAGCATTTT. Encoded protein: CASSQGYSRPQHF.

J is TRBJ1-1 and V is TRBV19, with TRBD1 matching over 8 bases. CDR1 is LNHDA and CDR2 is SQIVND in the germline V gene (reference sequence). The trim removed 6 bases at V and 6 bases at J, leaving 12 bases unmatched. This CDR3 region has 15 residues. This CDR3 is CASRKDRVGVAEAFF. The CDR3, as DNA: TGTGCCAGTAGGAAGGACAGGGTCGGTGTAGCTGAAGCTTTCTTT. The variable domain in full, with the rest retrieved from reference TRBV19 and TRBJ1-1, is DGGITQSPKYLFRKEGQNVTLSCEQNLNHDAMYWYRQDPGQGLRLIYYSQIVNDFQKGDIAEGYSVSREKKESFPLTVTSAQKNPTAFYLCASRKDRVGVAEAFFGQGTRLTVV.

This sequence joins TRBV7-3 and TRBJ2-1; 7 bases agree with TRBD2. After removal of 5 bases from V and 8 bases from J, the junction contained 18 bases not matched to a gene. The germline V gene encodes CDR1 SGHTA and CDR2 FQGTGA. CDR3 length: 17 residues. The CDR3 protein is CASSPTPRSGDRHEQFF. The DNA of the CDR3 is TGTGCCAGCAGCCCGACCCCGAGGAGCGGGGATCGCCATGAGCAGTTCTTC.

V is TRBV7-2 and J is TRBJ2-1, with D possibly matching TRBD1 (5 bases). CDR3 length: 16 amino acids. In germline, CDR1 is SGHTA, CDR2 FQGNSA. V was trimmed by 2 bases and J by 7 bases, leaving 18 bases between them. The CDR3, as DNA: TGTGCCAGCAGCTTAATATCAGCACCCCCAGGGAATGAGCAGTTCTTC. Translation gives CASSLISAPPGNEQFF.

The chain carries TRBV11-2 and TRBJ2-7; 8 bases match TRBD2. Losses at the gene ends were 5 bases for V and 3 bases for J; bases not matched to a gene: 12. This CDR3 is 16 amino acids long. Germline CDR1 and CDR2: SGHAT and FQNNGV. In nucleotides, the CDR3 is TGTGCCAGCAGCGAAAATCCGGGACTAGACCTCTACGAGCAGTACTTC. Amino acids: CASSENPGLDLYEQYF.

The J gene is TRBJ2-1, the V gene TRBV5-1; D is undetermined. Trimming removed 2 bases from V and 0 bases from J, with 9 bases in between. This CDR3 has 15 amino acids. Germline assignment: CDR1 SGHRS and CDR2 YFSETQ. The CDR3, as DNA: TGCGCCAGCAGCTTAGTTCCGGGCTCCTACAATGAGCAGTTCTTC. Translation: CASSLVPGSYNEQFF.

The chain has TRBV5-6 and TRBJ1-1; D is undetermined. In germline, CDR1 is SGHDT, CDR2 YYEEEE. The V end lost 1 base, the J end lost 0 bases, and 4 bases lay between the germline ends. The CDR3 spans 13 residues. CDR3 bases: TGTGCCAGCAGCTTGACGGTGAACACTGAAGCTTTCTTT. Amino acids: CASSLTVNTEAFF.

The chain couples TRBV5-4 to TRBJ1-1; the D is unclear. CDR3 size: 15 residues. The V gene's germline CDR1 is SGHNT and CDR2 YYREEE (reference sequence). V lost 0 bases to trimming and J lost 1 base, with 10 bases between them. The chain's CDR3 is CASSLARLQNTEAFF. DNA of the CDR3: TGTGCCAGCAGCTTGGCTAGGCTCCAGAACACTGAAGCTTTCTTT.

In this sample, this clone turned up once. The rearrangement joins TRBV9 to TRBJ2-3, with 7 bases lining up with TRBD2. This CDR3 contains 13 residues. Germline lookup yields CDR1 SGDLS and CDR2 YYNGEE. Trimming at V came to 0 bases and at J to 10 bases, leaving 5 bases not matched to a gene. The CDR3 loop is CASSVVGGDAQYF. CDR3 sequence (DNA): TGTGCCAGCAGCGTAGTTGGGGGGGATGCGCAGTATTTT.

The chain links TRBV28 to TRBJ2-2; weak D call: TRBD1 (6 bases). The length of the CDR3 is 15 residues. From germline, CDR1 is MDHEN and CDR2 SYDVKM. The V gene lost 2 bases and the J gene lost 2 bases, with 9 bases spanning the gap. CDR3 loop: CASSLPQGNTGELFF. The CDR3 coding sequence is TGTGCCAGCAGTTTACCACAGGGAAACACCGGGGAGCTGTTTTTT.

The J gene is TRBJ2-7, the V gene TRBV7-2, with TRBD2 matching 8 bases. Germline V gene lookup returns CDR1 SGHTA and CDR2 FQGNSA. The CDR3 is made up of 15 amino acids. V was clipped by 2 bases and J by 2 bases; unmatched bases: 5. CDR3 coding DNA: TGTGCCAGCAGCTTAACTAGCGGAACCACCTACGAGCAGTACTTC. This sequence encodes CASSLTSGTTYEQYF.

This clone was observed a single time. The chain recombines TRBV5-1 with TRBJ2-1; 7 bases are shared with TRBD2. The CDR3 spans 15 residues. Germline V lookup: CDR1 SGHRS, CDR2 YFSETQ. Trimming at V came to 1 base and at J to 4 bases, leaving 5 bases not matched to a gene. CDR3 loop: CASSLPPSGYNEQFF. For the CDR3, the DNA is TGCGCCAGCAGCTTGCCCCCTAGCGGATACAATGAGCAGTTCTTC.

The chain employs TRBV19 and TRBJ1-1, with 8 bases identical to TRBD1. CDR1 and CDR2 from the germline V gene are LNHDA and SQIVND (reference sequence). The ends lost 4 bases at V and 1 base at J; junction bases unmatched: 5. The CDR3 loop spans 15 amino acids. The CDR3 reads CASSKQGAGNTEAFF. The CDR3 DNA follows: TGTGCCAGTAGTAAGCAGGGGGCCGGGAACACTGAAGCTTTCTTT.

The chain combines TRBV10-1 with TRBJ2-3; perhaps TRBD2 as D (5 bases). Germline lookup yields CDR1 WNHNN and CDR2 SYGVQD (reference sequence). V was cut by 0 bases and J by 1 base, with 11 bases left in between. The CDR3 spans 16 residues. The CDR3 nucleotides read TGCGCCAGCAGTGAGTCGCTATGGACTGGCACAGATACGCAGTATTTT. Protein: CASSESLWTGTDTQYF.

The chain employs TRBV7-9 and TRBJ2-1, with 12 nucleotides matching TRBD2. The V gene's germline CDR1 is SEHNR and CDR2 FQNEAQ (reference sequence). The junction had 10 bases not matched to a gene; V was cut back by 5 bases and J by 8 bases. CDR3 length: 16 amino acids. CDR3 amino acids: CASSLRLAGVLDEQFF. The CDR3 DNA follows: TGTGCCAGCAGCCTGCGACTAGCGGGAGTTCTAGATGAGCAGTTCTTC.

The DNA for the CDR3 is TGTGCCAGCAGCTTAACGGGACAGAACTTCTATGGCTACACCTTC. It yields the protein CASSLTGQNFYGYTF. This sequence joins TRBV7-2 and TRBJ1-2, with 7 positions matching TRBD1. The CDR3 sequence is 15 residues long. Losses at the gene ends were 2 bases for V and 4 bases for J; bases not matched to a gene: 7. Germline V lookup: CDR1 SGHTA, CDR2 FQGNSA.

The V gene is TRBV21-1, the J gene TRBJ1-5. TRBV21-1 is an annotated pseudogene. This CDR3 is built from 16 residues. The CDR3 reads CASSTRDNLWDQPQHF. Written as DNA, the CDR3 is TGTGCCAGCAGCACCCGGGATAATCTTTGGGATCAGCCCCAGCATTTT.

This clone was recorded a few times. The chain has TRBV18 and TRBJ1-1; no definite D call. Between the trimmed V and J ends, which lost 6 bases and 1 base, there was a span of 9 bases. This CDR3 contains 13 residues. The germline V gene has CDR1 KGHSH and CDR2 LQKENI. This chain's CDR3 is CASSEQRNTEAFF. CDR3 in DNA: TGTGCCAGCTCGGAACAGAGGAACACTGAAGCTTTCTTT.

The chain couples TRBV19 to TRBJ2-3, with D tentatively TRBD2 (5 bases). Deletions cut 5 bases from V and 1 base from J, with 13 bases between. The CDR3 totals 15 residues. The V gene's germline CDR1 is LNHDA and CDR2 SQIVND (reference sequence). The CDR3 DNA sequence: TGTGCCAGTAGTGGGCTAGCTTGGCGCACAGATACGCAGTATTTT. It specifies CASSGLAWRTDTQYF.

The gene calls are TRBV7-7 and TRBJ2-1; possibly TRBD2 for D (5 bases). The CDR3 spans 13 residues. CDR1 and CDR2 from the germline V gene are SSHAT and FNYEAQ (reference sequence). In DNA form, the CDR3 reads TGTGCTAGCGCAATCCAATCGGGCAATGAGCAGTTCTTC. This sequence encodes CASAIQSGNEQFF.

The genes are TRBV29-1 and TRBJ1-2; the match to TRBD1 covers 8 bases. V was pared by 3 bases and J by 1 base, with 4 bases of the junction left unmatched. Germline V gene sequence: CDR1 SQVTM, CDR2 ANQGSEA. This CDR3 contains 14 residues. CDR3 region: CSVDEDRVNYGYTF. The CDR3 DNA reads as TGCAGCGTTGATGAGGACAGGGTTAACTATGGCTACACCTTC.